This T cell receptor beta chain is drawn from a study of blood T cell repertoires in COVID-19. Profiling relied on immunoSEQ multiplex PCR, and the TCRdb table lists in-frame clones only, not all of them. Of approximately 210,000 clones listed, 80% to 90% were seen once; the top ten hold roughly 2.9%. Material for sequencing was peripheral blood. The source is a middle-aged man with active or convalescent COVID-19.

The CDR3 DNA is TGTGCCATCGGGTACAGGGGTAGTGACAATGAGCAGTTCTTC. Protein product: CAIGYRGSDNEQFF. This chain links TRBV10-3 with TRBJ2-1; TRBD1 agrees at 7 bases. The germline CDR1 and CDR2 sequences are ENHRY and SYGVKD. The CDR3 is 14 amino acids. J lost 5 bases, V lost 8 bases, and 9 bases had no gene match.